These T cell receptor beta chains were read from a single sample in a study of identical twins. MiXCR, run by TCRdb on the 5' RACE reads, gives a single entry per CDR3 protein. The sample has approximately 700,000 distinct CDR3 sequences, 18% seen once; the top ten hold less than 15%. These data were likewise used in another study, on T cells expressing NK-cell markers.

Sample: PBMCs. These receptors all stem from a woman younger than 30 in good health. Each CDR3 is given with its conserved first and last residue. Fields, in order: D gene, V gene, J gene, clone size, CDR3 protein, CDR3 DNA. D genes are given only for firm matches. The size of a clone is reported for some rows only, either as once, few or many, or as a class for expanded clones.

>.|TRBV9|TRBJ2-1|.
CASSGPEQIQFF
TGTGCCAGCAGCGGACCCGAGCAGATACAGTTCTTC
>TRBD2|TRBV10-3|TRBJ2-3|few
CAIGTSGDTSTDTQYF
TGTGCCATAGGGACTAGCGGAGACACCAGCACAGATACGCAGTATTTT
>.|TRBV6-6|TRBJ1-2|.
CASSPQRIYGYTF
TGTGCCAGCAGTCCTCAGCGGATCTATGGCTACACCTTC
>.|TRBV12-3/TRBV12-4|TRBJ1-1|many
CASSFSQGSEAFF
TGTGCCAGCAGTTTCTCGCAGGGGTCTGAAGCTTTCTTT
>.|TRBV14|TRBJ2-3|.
CASSQDYQVSGTDTQYF
TGTGCCAGCAGCCAAGATTATCAGGTATCCGGCACAGATACGCAGTATTTT
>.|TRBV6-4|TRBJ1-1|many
CASSDEENTEAFF
TGTGCCAGCAGTGACGAGGAGAACACTGAAGCTTTCTTT
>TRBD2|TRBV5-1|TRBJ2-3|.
CASSHRGLAGGTSTDTQYF
TGCGCCAGCAGCCACCGGGGACTAGCGGGAGGGACTAGCACAGATACGCAGTATTTT
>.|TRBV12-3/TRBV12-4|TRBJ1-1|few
CASSLRIEAFF
TGTGCCAGCAGTTTACGGATAGAAGCTTTCTTT
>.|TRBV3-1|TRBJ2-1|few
CASSQRGLVDEQFF
TGTGCCAGCAGCCAACGGGGGCTTGTGGATGAGCAGTTCTTC
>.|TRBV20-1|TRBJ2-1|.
CSASDNGRILNEQFF
TGCAGTGCTAGTGACAATGGACGGATCCTCAATGAGCAGTTCTTC
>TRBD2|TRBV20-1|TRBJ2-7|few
CSAHLAGEQYF
TGCAGTGCACATCTAGCGGGCGAGCAGTACTTC